This T cell receptor (beta chain) was sequenced for a study of T cell responses to AZD1222 COVID-19 vaccine. General study findings and limits: It was only after the peak T cell response that any repertoires were sampled. At baseline, just a handful of AZD1222 recipients tested seropositive. Possibly, clonal diversity was underestimated; donors were largely white British and included more females.

For this clone: Its specificity is not known.

V lost 2 bases to trimming and J lost 4 bases, with 5 bases between them. Germline V gives CDR1 MNHEY, CDR2 SMNVEV (reference sequence). The CDR3 runs 13 residues. Pooling of second doses given at about 4 or about 12 weeks was done. Using immunoSEQ multiplex PCR, the repertoire was profiled, and TCRdb retains in-frame clones only, with some absent. Seen here are about 42,000 clones, approximately 80% observed once, and the top ten hold 15% to 20%. The chain recombines TRBV27 with TRBJ2-2, with unresolved D. Sample: peripheral blood, taken 28 days after the second AZD1222 dose. The source of this sequence is an adult who received the AZD1222 COVID-19 vaccine. The DNA for the CDR3 is TGTGCCAGCAGTTTAGCGCGCACCGGGGAGCTGTTTTTT. It translates to CASSLARTGELFF.